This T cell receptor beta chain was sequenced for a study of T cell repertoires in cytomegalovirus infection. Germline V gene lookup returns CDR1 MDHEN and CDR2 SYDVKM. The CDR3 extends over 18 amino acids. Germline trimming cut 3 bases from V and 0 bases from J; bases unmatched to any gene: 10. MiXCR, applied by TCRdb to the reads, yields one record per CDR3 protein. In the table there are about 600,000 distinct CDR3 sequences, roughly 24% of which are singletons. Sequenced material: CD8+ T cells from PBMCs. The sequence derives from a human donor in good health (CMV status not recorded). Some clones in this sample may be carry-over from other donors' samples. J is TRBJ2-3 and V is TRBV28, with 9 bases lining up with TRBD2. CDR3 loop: CASSFDPRLAESTDTQYF. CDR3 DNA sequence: TGTGCCAGCAGTTTCGATCCTAGACTAGCGGAAAGCACAGATACGCAGTATTTT. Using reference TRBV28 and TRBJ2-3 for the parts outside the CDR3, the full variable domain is DVKVTQSSRYLVKRTGEKVFLECVQDMDHENMFWYRQDPGLGLRLIYFSYDVKMKEKGDIPEGYSVSREKKERFSLILESASTNQTSMYLCASSFDPRLAESTDTQYFGPGTRLTVL.